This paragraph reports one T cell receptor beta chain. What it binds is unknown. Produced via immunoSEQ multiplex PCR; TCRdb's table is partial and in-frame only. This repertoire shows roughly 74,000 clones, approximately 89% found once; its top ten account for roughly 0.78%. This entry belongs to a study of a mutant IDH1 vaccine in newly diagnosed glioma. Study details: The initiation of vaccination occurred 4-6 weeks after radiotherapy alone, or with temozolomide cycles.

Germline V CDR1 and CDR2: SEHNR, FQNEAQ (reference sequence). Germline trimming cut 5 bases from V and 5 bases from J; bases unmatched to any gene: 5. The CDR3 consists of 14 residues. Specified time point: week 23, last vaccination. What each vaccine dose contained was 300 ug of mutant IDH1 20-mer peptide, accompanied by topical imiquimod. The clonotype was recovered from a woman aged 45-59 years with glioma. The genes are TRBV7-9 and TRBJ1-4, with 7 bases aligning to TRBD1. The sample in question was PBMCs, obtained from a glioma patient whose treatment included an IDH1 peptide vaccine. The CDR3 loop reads CASSEGAINEKLFF. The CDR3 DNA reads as TGTGCCAGCAGCGAGGGGGCCATCAATGAAAAACTGTTTTTT.